This TCR beta chain is drawn from a study of tumor-infiltrating lymphocytes in oesophageal squamous cell carcinoma. This CDR3 has 10 amino acids. Germline V gene data show CDR1 as SGHTA and CDR2 as FQGNSA. TCRdb called the PCR reads again in MiXCR, with one record for every CDR3 protein. The profile shows under 11,000 distinct CDR3 sequences, roughly 61% of them singletons. The sequence was collected from a female donor with esophageal squamous cell carcinoma. The source material was esophageal tumor tissue. The chain is built from TRBV7-2 and TRBJ2-3; no definite D call. The J call is doubtful: the DNA matches TRBJ1-2 better. This CDR3 reads CASSLVGYTF. The DNA of the CDR3 is TGTGCCAGCAGCTTAGTTGGCTACACCTTC.